These T cell receptor beta chains were read from a single sample in a study of blood T cells in healthy people across ages. TCRdb used MiXCR to reprocess the 5' RACE reads, holding one entry per CDR3 protein. The table has about 700,000 distinct CDR3 sequences, less than 40% seen once. Material for sequencing was blood. The receptors come from an elderly woman in good health. Both conserved end residues are part of each CDR3. The D gene is left open where the match is weak. The size of a clone is reported for some rows only, either as once, few or many, or as a class for expanded clones.

clone_size d_call j_call v_call cdr3_aa cdr3_nt
few TRBD1 TRBJ1-5 TRBV5-6 CASSSGTGFERAQHF TGTGCCAGCAGCTCTGGGACAGGCTTTGAGAGGGCCCAGCATTTT
many NA TRBJ2-7 TRBV27 CASSYREGGSYEQYF TGTGCCAGCTCATACAGGGAGGGGGGCTCCTACGAGCAGTACTTC
many TRBD2 TRBJ2-1 TRBV20-1 CSASGLAGGYNEQFF TGCAGTGCTTCCGGACTAGCGGGGGGGTACAATGAGCAGTTCTTC
many NA TRBJ2-1 TRBV9 CASSVGEGFYEQFF TGTGCCAGCAGCGTAGGGGAAGGTTTCTATGAGCAGTTCTTC
few NA TRBJ1-5 TRBV15 CATSREQGNQPQHF TGTGCCACCAGCAGAGAACAGGGCAATCAGCCCCAGCATTTT
NA NA TRBJ1-2 TRBV7-2 CASSFDAGINYGYTF TGTGCCAGCAGCTTCGATGCAGGGATTAACTATGGCTACACCTTC
many TRBD1 TRBJ1-6 TRBV7-2 CASSLGQNSPLHF TGTGCCAGCAGCCTGGGACAGAATTCACCCCTCCACTTT
many NA TRBJ1-5 TRBV25-1 CASRAAGSNQPQHF TGTGCCAGCAGGGCAGCCGGGAGCAATCAGCCCCAGCATTTT
NA NA TRBJ1-1 TRBV7-3 CASSRAVGGEAFF TGTGCCAGCAGTCGGGCCGTGGGGGGTGAAGCTTTCTTT
NA NA TRBJ1-5 TRBV7-2 CASSPNGGGWQPQHF TGTGCCAGCAGCCCGAACGGGGGAGGGTGGCAGCCCCAGCATTTT
NA TRBD2 TRBJ2-5 TRBV15 CATSRDLPTSGVYNEQYF TGTGCCACCAGCAGAGATTTACCGACTAGCGGAGTATACAATGAGCAGTACTTC
many NA TRBJ2-5 TRBV3-1 CASSQDRVQETQYF TGTGCCAGCAGCCAAGACAGGGTTCAAGAGACCCAGTACTTC
many NA TRBJ2-4 TRBV6-2/TRBV6-3 CASRPLREFGNIQYF TGTGCCAGCAGACCGCTCAGGGAGTTCGGGAACATTCAGTACTTC
many NA TRBJ1-5 TRBV7-2 CASSRWTDNQPQHF TGTGCCAGCAGCCGGTGGACCGACAATCAGCCCCAGCATTTT
many NA TRBJ1-1 TRBV7-2 CASSLEPALNTEAFF TGTGCCAGCAGCTTAGAGCCAGCCTTAAACACTGAAGCTTTCTTT
many NA TRBJ1-1 TRBV6-5 CTSSSTGSRGTEAFF TGTACCAGCAGTTCCACAGGGTCGAGGGGCACTGAAGCTTTCTTT
many TRBD2 TRBJ2-1 TRBV20-1 CSAIDPGGASYNEQFF TGCAGTGCCATCGACCCGGGGGGGGCCTCCTACAATGAGCAGTTCTTC